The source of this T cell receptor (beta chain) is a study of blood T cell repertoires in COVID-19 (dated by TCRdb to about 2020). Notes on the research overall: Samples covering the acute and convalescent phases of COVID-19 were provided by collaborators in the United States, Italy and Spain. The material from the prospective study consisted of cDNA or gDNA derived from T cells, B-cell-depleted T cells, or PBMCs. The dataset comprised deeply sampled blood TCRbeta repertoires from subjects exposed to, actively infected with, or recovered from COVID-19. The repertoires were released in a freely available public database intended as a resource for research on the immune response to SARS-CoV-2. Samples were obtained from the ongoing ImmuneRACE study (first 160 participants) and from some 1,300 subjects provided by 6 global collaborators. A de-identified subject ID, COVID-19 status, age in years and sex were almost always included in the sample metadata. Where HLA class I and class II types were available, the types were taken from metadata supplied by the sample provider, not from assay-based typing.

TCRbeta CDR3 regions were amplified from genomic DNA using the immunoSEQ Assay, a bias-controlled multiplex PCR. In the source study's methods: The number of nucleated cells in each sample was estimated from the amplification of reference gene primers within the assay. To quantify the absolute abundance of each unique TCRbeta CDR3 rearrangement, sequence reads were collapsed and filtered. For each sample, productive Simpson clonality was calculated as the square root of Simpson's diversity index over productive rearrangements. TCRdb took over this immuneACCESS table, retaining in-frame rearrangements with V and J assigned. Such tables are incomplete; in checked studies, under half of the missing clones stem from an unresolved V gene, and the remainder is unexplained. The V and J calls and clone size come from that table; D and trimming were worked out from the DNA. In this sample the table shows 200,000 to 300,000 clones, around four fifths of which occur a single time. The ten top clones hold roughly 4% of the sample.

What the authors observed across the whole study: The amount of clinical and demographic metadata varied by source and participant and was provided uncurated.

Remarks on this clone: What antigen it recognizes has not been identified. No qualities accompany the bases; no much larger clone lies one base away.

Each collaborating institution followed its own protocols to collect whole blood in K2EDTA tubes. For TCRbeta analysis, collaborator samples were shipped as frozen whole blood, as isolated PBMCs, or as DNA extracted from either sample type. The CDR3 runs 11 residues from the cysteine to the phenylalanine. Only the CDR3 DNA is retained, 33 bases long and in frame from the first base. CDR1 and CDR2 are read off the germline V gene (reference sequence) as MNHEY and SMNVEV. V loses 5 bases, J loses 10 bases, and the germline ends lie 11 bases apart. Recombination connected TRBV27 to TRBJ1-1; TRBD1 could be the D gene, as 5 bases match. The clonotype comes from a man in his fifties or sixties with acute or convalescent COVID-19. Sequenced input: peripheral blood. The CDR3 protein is CASSDGAVAFF. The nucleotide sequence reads TGTGCCAGCAGTGATGGGGCTGTAGCTTTCTTT.